Listed below are T cell receptor beta chains from one sample, sequenced in a study of blood T cell repertoires in COVID-19. The data were produced by immunoSEQ multiplex PCR, yet TCRdb's version contains in-frame clones alone and is incomplete. The data hold approximately 200,000 clones, with about 91% observed a single time. The sample comprised PBMCs or T cells enriched from blood (not recorded which). Receptors were obtained from a middle-aged woman with acute COVID-19. CDR3s include the opening cysteine and the closing phenylalanine or tryptophan. The order of the fields is V gene, J gene, clone size, CDR3 protein. Some rows have no size entry. The others give once, few or many, or a class for an expanded clone.

>TRBV20-1|TRBJ1-1|-
CSAGTNTEAFF
>TRBV2|TRBJ2-5|few
CASRATSSETQYF
>TRBV29-1|TRBJ2-1|-
CSVARVGAYNEQFF
>TRBV6-6|TRBJ2-5|-
CASSLSINRGLETQYF
>TRBV19|TRBJ1-1|-
CASSLKSRGRDTEAFF
>TRBV28|TRBJ1-2|once
CASSQSQGGPINYGYTF
>TRBV7-2|TRBJ1-4|-
CASSLDRAGKLFF
>TRBV19|TRBJ1-3|-
CASSSTVSGNTIYF
>TRBV18|TRBJ2-1|once
CASSPPLGGNEQFF
>TRBV11-2|TRBJ2-2|-
CASSLVRGGNTGELFF
>TRBV29-1|TRBJ2-1|once
CSVGTSGGNEQFF
>TRBV28|TRBJ2-3|once
CALTRRGTDTQYF
>TRBV6-2/TRBV6-3|TRBJ2-3|-
CASSYLGQGRTDTQYF
>TRBV19|TRBJ2-2|-
CASRSGKAGELFF
>TRBV30|TRBJ1-5|-
CAWSPPGAAIQDSNQPQHF
>TRBV5-1|TRBJ2-7|few
CASSFGTGNYEQYF
>TRBV28|TRBJ1-2|-
CASRPDGGLYGYTF
>TRBV6-4|TRBJ2-3|-
CASSPRTGGLVDTQYF
>TRBV6-6|TRBJ2-7|-
CASRIGLAGSYEQYF
>TRBV9|TRBJ2-7|-
CASSVTDSPLYEQYF
>TRBV3-1/TRBV3-2|TRBJ2-7|few
CASSQDPFSYEQYF
>TRBV5-5|TRBJ1-6|-
CASSLVVMDNSPLHF
>TRBV5-6|TRBJ2-7|-
CASSFGAEAYEQYF
>TRBV7-9|TRBJ2-4|-
CASSLGQPEAKNIQYF
>TRBV2|TRBJ2-3|-
CASSVRLPITDTQYF